These T cell receptor beta chains were read from a single sample in a study of shared clonotypes between healthy human individuals. Here immunoSEQ multiplex PCR was the method, and the copy in TCRdb shows in-frame clones only, minus some. The sample holds about 1,800,000 clones, approximately 94% seen once. Sequencing input: naive CD8+ T cells sorted from blood. The receptors were sampled from a man in his late teens or twenties in good health. Both conserved end residues are part of each CDR3. Fields, in order: D gene, V gene, J gene, CDR3 DNA, CDR3 protein. D genes are given only for firm matches.

d_gene: -; v_gene: TRBV9; j_gene: TRBJ2-7; CDR3nt: TGTGCCAGCAGCTATAGTGGCCTAGCCGACTCCGTCGAGCAGTACTTC; CDR3aa: CASSYSGLADSVEQYF
d_gene: TRBD2; v_gene: TRBV5-4; j_gene: TRBJ2-1; CDR3nt: TGTGCCAGCAGCTTGGAGATGGGAGCGGGAGGGCCTGTGGGGAATGAGCAGTTCTTC; CDR3aa: CASSLEMGAGGPVGNEQFF
d_gene: -; v_gene: TRBV19; j_gene: TRBJ2-7; CDR3nt: TGTGCCAGTAGTATTACCATCCGGGACCGTCGGCTGTACGAGCAGTACTTC; CDR3aa: CASSITIRDRRLYEQYF
d_gene: -; v_gene: TRBV27; j_gene: TRBJ1-6; CDR3nt: TGTGCCAGCAGTCCCCGGGTTTTGCGGGAGGTTTCACCCCTCCACTTT; CDR3aa: CASSPRVLREVSPLHF
d_gene: -; v_gene: TRBV7-9; j_gene: TRBJ2-5; CDR3nt: TGTGCCAGCAGCTCCCTCCCTTGGACAGAACAAGAGACCCAGTACTTC; CDR3aa: CASSSLPWTEQETQYF
d_gene: -; v_gene: TRBV18; j_gene: TRBJ2-7; CDR3nt: TGTGCCAGCTCTCCTACAGGTACCTACGAGCAGTACTTC; CDR3aa: CASSPTGTYEQYF
d_gene: -; v_gene: TRBV30; j_gene: TRBJ2-5; CDR3nt: TGTGCCTGCCGGGACCGAGGTTGGGAGACCCAGTACTTC; CDR3aa: CACRDRGWETQYF
d_gene: -; v_gene: TRBV9; j_gene: TRBJ2-7; CDR3nt: TGTGCCAGCAGCGTAGTACCTACAGTCCACGAGCAGTACTTC; CDR3aa: CASSVVPTVHEQYF
d_gene: -; v_gene: TRBV4-2; j_gene: TRBJ2-7; CDR3nt: TGTGCCAGCAGCCAAGAAAAAGCGGCCTCCTACGAGCAGTACTTC; CDR3aa: CASSQEKAASYEQYF
d_gene: -; v_gene: TRBV4-1; j_gene: TRBJ1-1; CDR3nt: TGCGCCAGCAGTCCCCTAGCCGGAGGGGACACTGAAGCTTTCTTT; CDR3aa: CASSPLAGGDTEAFF
d_gene: -; v_gene: TRBV5-1; j_gene: TRBJ2-7; CDR3nt: TGCGCCAGCAGCTTGGGTACAGGCCAATCCGACACCTACGAGCAGTACTTC; CDR3aa: CASSLGTGQSDTYEQYF